The clone carrying this T cell receptor beta chain was counted many times. Researchers took RNA transcripts and amplified TCR beta CDR3 regions from them. HTBI primers primed a first-round RT-PCR, and a second-round multiplex PCR followed. TCRdb redid the calling of the multiplex PCR reads with MiXCR, one entry per CDR3 protein. The top ten clones hold approximately 8.9% of a sample with about 160,000 distinct CDR3 sequences, around 40% of them seen once. The CDR3 length is 13 residues. V dropped 6 bases and J dropped 2 bases, with 11 bases sitting between them. CDR1 MGHDK and CDR2 SYGVNS come from the germline V gene. The record originates from a study of Graves' ophthalmopathy and Graves' hyperthyroidism. Physicians reached a diagnosis by relying on clinical symptoms, serum thyroxine, TRAb, thyroid ultrasound and orbital computed tomography.

The source is a man under 40 with Graves' ophthalmopathy. The sequencing sample was made of peripheral blood. The chain links TRBV25-1 to TRBJ2-7, with D possibly being TRBD2 (5 bases). The CDR3, as DNA: TGTGCCAGCAGGAGAGGTAGCGCCTACGAGCAGTACTTC. It specifies CASRRGSAYEQYF.